The entry below gives a single T cell receptor beta chain sequence along with its context. From the 5' RACE reads, TCRdb called clonotypes with MiXCR, one entry per CDR3 protein. The data hold approximately 350,000 distinct CDR3 sequences, with 25% to 30% observed a single time. The data originate from a study of T-cell memory formation after mild COVID-19. Study overall: In these data, TCR clusters were largely donor specific.

The CDR3 contains 14 residues. V lost 3 bases, J lost 8 bases, and 5 bases stayed unmatched. Germline V gene sequence: CDR1 MNHEY, CDR2 SMNVEV (reference sequence). V is TRBV27 and J is TRBJ2-1, with 9 bases identical to TRBD1. The sequence was collected from an adult woman who had mild COVID-19 (a few samples of this study predate the infection). Cell type and time point are not known. The sequenced sample consisted of PBMCs or a T cell subset sorted from them (not recorded which). CDR3 bases: TGTGCCAGCAGTTTCGGGACAGGGCGAGATGAGCAGTTCTTC. Its protein product is CASSFGTGRDEQFF.